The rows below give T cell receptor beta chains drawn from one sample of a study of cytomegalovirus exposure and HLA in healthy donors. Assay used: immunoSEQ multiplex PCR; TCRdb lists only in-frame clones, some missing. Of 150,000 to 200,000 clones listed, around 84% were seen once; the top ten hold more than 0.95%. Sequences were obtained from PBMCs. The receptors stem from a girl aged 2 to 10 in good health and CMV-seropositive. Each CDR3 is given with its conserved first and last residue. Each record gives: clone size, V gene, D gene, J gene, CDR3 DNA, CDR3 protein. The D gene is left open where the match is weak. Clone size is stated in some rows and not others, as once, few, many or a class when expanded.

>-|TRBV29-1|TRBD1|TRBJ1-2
TGCAGCGTTTTTACCGGCAGGGGGTATGGCTACACCTTC
CSVFTGRGYGYTF
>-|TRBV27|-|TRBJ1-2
TGTGCCACCGCTCTTACAGGGTCAGCTAACTATGGCTACACCTTC
CATALTGSANYGYTF
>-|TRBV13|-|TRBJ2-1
TGTGCCAGCAGCTTAAACTCCTTCGGTGAGCAGTTCTTC
CASSLNSFGEQFF
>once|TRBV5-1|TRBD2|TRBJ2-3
TGCGCCAGCAGCGGCTCAGCGGGGGCCAGTAGCGATACGCAGTATTTT
CASSGSAGASSDTQYF
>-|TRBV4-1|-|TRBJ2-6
TGCGCCAGCAGCCAAGTGTCCTCCCGGGCTGGGGCCAACGTCCTGACTTTC
CASSQVSSRAGANVLTF
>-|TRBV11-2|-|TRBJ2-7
TGTGCCAGCAGCCTGGGGGGTTTGAGCTCCTACGAGCAGTACTTC
CASSLGGLSSYEQYF
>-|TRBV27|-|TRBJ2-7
TGTGCCAGCAGGGACGGGACTCCTGATAGGTGGCTCGCCTACGAGCAGTACTTC
CASRDGTPDRWLAYEQYF
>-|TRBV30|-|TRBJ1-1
TGTGCCTGGAGTGTGGCCCGGGGGACCGAAGCTTTCTTT
CAWSVARGTEAFF
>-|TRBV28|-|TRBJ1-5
TGTGCCAGCGTCCTAAGGGGTAGCAATCAGCCCCAGCATTTT
CASVLRGSNQPQHF
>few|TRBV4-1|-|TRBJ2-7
TGCGCCAGCAGCCAAGTGGTCGTGGGCAGATCCTACGAGCAGTACTTC
CASSQVVVGRSYEQYF
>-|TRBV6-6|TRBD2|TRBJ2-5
TGTGCCAGCAGTGGCAGACTAGCATTGACAGAGACCCAGTACTTC
CASSGRLALTETQYF
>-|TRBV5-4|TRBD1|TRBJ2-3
TGTGCCAGCAGCCTGGGACAGGGTGGCGCAGATACGCAGTATTTT
CASSLGQGGADTQYF
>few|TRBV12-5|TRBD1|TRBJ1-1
TGTGCTAGTGGTTTGTATAGTGGGACAGCGATGAACACTGAAGCTTTCTTT
CASGLYSGTAMNTEAFF
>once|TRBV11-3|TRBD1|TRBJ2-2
TGTGCCAGCAGCCAGGTCCCGGGACAGGGGATCGGGGAGCTGTTTTTT
CASSQVPGQGIGELFF
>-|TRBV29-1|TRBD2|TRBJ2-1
TGCAGTCTTTTCCCGGGAACTAGCGGGAGTCAGTACAATGAGCAGTTCTTC
CSLFPGTSGSQYNEQFF
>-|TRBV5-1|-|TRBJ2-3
TGCGCCAGCAGCTCCCTCAGCACAGATACGCAGTATTTT
CASSSLSTDTQYF
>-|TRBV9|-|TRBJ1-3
TGTGCCAGCAGCCCTCAGGCCGCCTCTGGAAACACCATATATTTT
CASSPQAASGNTIYF
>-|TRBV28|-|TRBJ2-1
TGTGCCAGCAGCCCCGCGGGGAGCTCCTACAATGAGCAGTTCTTC
CASSPAGSSYNEQFF
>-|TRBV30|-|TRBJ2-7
TGTGCCTGGAGTATAGCGGTCTCCTACGAGCAGTACTTC
CAWSIAVSYEQYF
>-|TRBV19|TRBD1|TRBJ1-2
TGTGCCAGTAGGCCCCCGAGACAGGGGGTGGGCGATGGCTACACCTTC
CASRPPRQGVGDGYTF
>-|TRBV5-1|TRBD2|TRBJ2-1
TGCGCCAGCAGTTCGGGACTAGCGGGAGGGGAGCAGTTCTTC
CASSSGLAGGEQFF
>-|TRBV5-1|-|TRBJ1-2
TGCGCCAGCAGTCGGGGTGAGAGGGCTTGGGGCTACACCTTC
CASSRGERAWGYTF
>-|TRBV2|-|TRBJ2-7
TGTGCCAGCAGTGAACAGGTCTCCTACGAGCAGTACTTC
CASSEQVSYEQYF
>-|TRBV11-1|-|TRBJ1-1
TGTGCCAGCAGCTTAGTCCCTACAGGGTTGAACACTGAAGCTTTCTTT
CASSLVPTGLNTEAFF
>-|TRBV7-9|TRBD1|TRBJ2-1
TGTGCCAGCAGCTTAATAGGGACAGGGACCAATGAGCAGTTCTTC
CASSLIGTGTNEQFF
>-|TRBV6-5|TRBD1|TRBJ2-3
TGTGCCAGCACTGGGACAGGGGTCGCAGATACGCAGTATTTT
CASTGTGVADTQYF
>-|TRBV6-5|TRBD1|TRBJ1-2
TGTGCCAGCAGTTACTCGAAGGGACAGGGGTTTTGGGGCTACCCCTTC
CASSYSKGQGFWGYPF
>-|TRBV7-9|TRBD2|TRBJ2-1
TGTGCCAGCAGCTTAGCCGGGGGGAGAATTAGCTCCTACAATGAGCAGTTCTTC
CASSLAGGRISSYNEQFF
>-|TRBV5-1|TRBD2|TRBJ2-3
TGCGCCAGCAGCTTCCTCGGACTAGCGAAAGATACGCAGTATTTT
CASSFLGLAKDTQYF
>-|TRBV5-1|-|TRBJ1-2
TGCGCCAGCAGAAATTTGGGTGGAGTGGACTATGGCTACACCTTC
CASRNLGGVDYGYTF
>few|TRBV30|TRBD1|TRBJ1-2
TGTGCCTGGCTACAGGGGCGGGTTAACTATGGCTACACCTTC
CAWLQGRVNYGYTF
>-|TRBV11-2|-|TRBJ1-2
TGTGCCAGCAGCTTAGTTCGGGGGTCTAACTATGGCTACACCTTC
CASSLVRGSNYGYTF